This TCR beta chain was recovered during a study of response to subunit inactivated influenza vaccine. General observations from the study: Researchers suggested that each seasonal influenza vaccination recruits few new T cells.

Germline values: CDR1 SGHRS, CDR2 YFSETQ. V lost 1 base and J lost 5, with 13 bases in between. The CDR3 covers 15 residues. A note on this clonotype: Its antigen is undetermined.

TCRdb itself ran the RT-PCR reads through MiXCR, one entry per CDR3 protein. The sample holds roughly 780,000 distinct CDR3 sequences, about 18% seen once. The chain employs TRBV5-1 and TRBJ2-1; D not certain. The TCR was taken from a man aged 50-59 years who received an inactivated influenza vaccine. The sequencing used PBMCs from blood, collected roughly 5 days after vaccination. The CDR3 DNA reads TGCGCCAGCAGCTTGACCACTCCTTCTAACAATGAGCAGTTCTTC. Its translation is CASSLTTPSNNEQFF.